This T cell receptor beta chain was obtained from a study of blood T cell repertoires in COVID-19. Whole-study context: Acute and convalescent COVID-19 specimens originated in the United States, Italy and Spain. Sample material is recorded as cDNA or gDNA derived from T cells, B-cell-depleted T cells, or PBMCs.

The germline CDR1 and CDR2 sequences are SGHTA and FQGTGA. Trimming removed 5 bases at V and 3 bases at J, with 8 bases between. The CDR3 covers 14 residues. Original processing methods: Counts of nucleated cells, estimated from reference gene primer amplification, were obtained. Assay used: immunoSEQ multiplex PCR; TCRdb lists only in-frame clones, some missing. V and J calls and clone size are given by that table; D and trimming were obtained from the DNA. The table has more than 200,000 clones, roughly 80% seen once; the top ten hold roughly 4%. The chain combines TRBV7-3 with TRBJ2-6; the D is unclear. Sequencing was performed on peripheral blood. The origin of this receptor is a woman aged 40 to 55 with active or convalescent COVID-19. The CDR3 protein is CASSQNRGANVLTF. The CDR3 bases are TGTGCCAGCAGCCAGAATCGTGGGGCCAACGTCCTGACTTTC.